One T cell receptor (beta chain) is described in this entry. What it recognizes is unknown. From germline, CDR1 is SGHNT and CDR2 YYREEE (reference sequence). The CDR3 runs 15 residues. V was cut by 0 bases and J by 2 bases, with 11 bases left in between. The PCR made use of 60 Vbeta and 13 Jbeta primers. TCRdb keeps only in-frame clones here, not all; method: immunoSEQ multiplex PCR. This sample carries 150,000 to 180,000 clones, approximately 80% of them seen once, and the ten largest clones take about 13%. This entry belongs to a study of cytomegalovirus exposure and HLA in healthy donors. The overall study: Tens of millions of unique TCRs from HLA-typed donors were held in an early release of data. Study conclusions and caveats: TCR sequences were mostly rare, though some public TCRs occurred in many donors.

The TCR sequence derives from a man aged 25 to 45 in good health and CMV-seropositive. V is TRBV5-4 and J is TRBJ1-2; D is unresolved. Sequenced input: PBMCs. CDR3 in amino acids: CASSLAFGNNYGYTF. CDR3 nucleotide sequence: TGTGCCAGCAGCTTGGCCTTCGGGAACAACTATGGCTACACCTTC.